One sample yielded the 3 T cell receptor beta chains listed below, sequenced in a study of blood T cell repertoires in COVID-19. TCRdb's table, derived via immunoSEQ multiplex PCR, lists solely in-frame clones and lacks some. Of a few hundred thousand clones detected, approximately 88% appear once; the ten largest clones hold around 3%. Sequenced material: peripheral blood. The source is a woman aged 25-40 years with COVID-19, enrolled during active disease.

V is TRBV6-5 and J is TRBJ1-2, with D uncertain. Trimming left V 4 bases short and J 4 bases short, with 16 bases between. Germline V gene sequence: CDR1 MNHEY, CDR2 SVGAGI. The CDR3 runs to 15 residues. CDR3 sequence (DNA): TGTGCCAGCAGTTGGCGGGCCGCCAAAGGCTATGGCTACACCTTC. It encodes CASSWRAAKGYGYTF.

The CDR3 DNA sequence: TGTGCCACCCAAGGGACAGGCGGGGGATCCTACGAGCAGTACTTC. Protein: CATQGTGGGSYEQYF. V is TRBV10-3 and J is TRBJ2-7, with TRBD1 as a possible D gene (8 bases). The germline CDR1 and CDR2 sequences are ENHRY and SYGVKD. The CDR3 runs to 15 residues. V lost 10 bases and J 1 base, leaving 20 bases between the germline ends.

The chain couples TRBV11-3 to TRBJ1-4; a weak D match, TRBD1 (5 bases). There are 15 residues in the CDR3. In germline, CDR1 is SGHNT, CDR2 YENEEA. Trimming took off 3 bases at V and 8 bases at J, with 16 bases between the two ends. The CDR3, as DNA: TGTGCCAGCAGCTTGTCGCGGGGCGTTGGGGAAAAACTGTTTTTT. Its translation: CASSLSRGVGEKLFF.